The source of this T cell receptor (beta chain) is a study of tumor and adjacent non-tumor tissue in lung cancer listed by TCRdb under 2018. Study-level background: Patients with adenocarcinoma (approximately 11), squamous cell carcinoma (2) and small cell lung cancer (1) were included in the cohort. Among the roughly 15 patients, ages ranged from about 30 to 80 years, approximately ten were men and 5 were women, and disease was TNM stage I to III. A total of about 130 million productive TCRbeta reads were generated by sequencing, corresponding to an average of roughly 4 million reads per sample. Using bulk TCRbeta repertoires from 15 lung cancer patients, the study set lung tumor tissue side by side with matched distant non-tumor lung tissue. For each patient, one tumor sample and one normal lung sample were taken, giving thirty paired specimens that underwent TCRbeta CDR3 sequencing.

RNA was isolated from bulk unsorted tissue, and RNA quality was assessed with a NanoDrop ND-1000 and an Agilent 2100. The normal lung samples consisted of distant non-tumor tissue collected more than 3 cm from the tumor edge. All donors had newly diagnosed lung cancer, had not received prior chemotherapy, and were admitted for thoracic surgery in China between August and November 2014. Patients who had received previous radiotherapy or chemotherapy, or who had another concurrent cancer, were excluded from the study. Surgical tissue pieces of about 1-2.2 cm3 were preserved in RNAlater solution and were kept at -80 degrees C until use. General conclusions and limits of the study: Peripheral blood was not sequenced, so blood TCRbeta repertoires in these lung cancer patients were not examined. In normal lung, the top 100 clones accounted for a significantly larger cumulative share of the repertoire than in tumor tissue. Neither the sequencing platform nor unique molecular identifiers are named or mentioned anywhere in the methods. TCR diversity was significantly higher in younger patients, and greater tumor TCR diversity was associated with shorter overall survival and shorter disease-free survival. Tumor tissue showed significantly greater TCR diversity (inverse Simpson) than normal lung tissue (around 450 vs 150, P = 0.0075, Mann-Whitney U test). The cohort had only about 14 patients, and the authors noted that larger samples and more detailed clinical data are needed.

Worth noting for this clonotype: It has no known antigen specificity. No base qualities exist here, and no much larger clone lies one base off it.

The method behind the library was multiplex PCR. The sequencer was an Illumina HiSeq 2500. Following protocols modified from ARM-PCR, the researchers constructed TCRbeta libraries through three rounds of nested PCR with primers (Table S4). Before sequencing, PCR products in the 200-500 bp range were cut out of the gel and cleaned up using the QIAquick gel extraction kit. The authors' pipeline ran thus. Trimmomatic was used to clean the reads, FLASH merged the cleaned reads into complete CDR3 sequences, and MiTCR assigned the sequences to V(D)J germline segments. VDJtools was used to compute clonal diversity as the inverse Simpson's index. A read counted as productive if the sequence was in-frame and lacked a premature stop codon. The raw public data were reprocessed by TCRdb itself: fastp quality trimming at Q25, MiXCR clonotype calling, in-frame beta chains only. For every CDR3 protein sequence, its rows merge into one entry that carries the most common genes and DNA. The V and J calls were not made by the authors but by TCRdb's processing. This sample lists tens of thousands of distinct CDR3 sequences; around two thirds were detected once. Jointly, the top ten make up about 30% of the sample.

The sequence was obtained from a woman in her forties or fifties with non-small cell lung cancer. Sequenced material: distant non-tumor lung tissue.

The CDR3 is CSVEGTGIYEQYF. The DNA is TGCAGCGTTGAGGGGACTGGGATCTACGAGCAGTACTTC. In this chain, TRBV29-1 is recombined with TRBJ2-7; the D region possibly corresponds to TRBD2 (6 bases align). CDR1 and CDR2 are read off the germline V gene as SQVTM and ANQGSEA. Reading from cysteine to phenylalanine, the CDR3 counts 13 amino acids. Solely the CDR3 DNA is kept, with 39 bases framed from the first base. Trimming costs V 3 bases and J 3 bases, and their ends lie 12 bases apart.